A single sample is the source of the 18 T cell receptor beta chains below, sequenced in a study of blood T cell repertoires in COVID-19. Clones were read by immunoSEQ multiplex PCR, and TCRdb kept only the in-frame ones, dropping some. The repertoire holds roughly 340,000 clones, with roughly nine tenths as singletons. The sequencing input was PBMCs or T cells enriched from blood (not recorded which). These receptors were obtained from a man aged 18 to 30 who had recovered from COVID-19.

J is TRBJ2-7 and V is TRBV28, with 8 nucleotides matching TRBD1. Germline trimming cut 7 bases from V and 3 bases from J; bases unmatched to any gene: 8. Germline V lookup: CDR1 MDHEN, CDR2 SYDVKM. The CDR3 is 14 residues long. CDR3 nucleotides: TGTGCCAGCATCATGACAGGGGCGAGCTACGAGCAGTACTTC. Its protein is CASIMTGASYEQYF.

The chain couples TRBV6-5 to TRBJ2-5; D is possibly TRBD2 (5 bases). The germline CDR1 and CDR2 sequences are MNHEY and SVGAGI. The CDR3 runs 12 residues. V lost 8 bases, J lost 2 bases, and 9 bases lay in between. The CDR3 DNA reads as TGTGCCAGCCGGGGTACTCAAGAGACCCAGTACTTC. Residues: CASRGTQETQYF.

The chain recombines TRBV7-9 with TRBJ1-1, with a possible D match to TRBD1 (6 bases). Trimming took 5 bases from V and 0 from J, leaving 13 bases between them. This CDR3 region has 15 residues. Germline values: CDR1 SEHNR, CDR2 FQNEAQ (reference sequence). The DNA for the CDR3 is TGTGCCAGCAGCCGAATTGACAGGCTGAACACTGAAGCTTTCTTT. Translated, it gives CASSRIDRLNTEAFF.

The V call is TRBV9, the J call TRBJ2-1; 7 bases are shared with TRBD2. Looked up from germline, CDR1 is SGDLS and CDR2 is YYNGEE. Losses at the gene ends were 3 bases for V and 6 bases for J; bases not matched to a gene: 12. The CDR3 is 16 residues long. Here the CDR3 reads CASSAPDRGRFNEQFF. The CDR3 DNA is TGTGCCAGCAGCGCCCCCGATCGCGGGAGATTCAATGAGCAGTTCTTC. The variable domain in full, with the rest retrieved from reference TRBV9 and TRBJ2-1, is DSGVTQTPKHLITATGQRVTLRCSPRSGDLSVYWYQQSLDQGLQFLIQYYNGEERAKGNILERFSAQQFPDLHSELNLSSLELGDSALYFCASSAPDRGRFNEQFFGPGTRLTVL.

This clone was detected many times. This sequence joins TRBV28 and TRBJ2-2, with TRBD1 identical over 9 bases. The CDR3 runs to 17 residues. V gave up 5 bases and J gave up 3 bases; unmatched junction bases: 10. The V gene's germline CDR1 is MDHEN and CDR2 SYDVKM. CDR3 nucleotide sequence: TGTGCCAGCAGTCTCACCGAGGGGACAGGGTACACCGGGGAGCTGTTTTTT. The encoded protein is CASSLTEGTGYTGELFF.

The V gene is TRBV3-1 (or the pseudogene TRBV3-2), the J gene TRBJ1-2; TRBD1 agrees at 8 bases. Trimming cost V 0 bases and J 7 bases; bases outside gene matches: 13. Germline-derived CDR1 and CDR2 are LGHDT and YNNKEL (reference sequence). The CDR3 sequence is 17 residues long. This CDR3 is CASSQDVGQGVRAGYTF. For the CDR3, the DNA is TGTGCCAGCAGCCAAGACGTAGGACAGGGCGTCCGGGCTGGCTACACCTTC.

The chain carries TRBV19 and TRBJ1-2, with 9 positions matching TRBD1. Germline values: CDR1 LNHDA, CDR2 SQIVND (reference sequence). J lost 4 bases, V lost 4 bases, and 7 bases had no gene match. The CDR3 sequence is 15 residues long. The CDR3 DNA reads TGTGCCAGTAGTACCTCCGGGACAGGGCTCTATGGCTACACCTTC. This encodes CASSTSGTGLYGYTF.

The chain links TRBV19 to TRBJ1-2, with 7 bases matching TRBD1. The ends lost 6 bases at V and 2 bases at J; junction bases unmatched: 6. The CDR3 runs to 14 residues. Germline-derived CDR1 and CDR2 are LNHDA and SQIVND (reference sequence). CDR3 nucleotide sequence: TGTGCCAGTAGGCGGGACAGTCAAAACTATGGCTACACCTTC. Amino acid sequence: CASRRDSQNYGYTF.

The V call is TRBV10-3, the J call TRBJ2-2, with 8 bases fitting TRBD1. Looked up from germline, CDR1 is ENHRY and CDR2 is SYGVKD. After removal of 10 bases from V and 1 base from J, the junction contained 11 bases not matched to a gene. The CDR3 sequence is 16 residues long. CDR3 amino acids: CATTTGQAMNTGELFF. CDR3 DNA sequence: TGTGCCACAACTACGGGACAGGCGATGAACACCGGGGAGCTGTTTTTT.

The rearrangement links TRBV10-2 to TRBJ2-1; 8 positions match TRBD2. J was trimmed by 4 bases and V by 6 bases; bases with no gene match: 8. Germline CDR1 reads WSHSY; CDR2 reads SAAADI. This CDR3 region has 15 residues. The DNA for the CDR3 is TGCGCCAGCAGGATATTAGCGGGGAGGTACAATGAGCAGTTCTTC. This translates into CASRILAGRYNEQFF.

This chain's CDR3 is CASSFGDRFHEQYF. DNA for the CDR3: TGTGCCAGCAGTTTTGGGGACAGGTTCCACGAGCAGTACTTC. The chain combines TRBV28 with TRBJ2-7; 8 bases are a match to TRBD1. The V gene's germline CDR1 is MDHEN and CDR2 SYDVKM. With 3 bases clipped from V and 5 bases from J, the junction kept 6 bases outside the gene matches. The CDR3 consists of 14 residues. Full variable domain (outside the CDR3, taken from reference TRBV28 and TRBJ2-7): DVKVTQSSRYLVKRTGEKVFLECVQDMDHENMFWYRQDPGLGLRLIYFSYDVKMKEKGDIPEGYSVSREKKERFSLILESASTNQTSMYLCASSFGDRFHEQYFGPGTRLTVT.

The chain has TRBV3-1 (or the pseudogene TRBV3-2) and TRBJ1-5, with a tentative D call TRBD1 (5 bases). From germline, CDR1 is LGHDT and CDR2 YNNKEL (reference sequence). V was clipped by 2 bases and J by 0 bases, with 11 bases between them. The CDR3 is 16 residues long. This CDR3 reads CASSQSGTYSNQPQHF. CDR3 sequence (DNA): TGTGCCAGCAGCCAATCGGGGACTTATAGCAATCAGCCCCAGCATTTT.

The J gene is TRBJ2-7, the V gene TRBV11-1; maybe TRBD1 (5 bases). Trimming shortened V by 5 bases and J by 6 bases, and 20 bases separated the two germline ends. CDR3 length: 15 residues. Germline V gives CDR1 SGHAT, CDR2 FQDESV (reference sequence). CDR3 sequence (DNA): TGTGCCAGCAGCCCCCCCGGCAGACAGTACCGCGAGCAGTACTTC. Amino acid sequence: CASSPPGRQYREQYF. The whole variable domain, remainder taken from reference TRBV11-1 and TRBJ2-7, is EAEVAQSPRYKITEKSQAVAFWCDPISGHATLYWYRQILGQGPELLVQFQDESVVDDSQLPKDRFSAERLKGVDSTLKIQPAELGDSAMYLCASSPPGRQYREQYFGPGTRLTVT.

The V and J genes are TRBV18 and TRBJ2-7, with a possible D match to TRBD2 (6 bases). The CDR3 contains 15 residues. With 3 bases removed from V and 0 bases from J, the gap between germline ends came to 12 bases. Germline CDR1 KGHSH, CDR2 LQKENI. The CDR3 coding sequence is TGTGCCAGCTCACCCCCGACTAGTTCCTCCTACGAGCAGTACTTC. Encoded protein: CASSPPTSSSYEQYF.

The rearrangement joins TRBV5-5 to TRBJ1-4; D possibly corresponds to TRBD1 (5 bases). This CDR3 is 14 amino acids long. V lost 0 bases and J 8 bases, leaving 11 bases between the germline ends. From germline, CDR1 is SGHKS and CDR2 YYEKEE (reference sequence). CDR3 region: CASSLAGGGEKLFF. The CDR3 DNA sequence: TGTGCCAGCAGCTTGGCGGGGGGTGGAGAAAAACTGTTTTTT.

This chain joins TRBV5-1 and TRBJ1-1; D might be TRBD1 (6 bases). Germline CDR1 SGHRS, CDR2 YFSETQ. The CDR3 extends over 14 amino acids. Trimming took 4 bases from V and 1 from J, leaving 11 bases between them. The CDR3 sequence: CASSAVDRNTEAFF. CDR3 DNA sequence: TGCGCCAGCAGCGCGGTGGACAGGAACACTGAAGCTTTCTTT.

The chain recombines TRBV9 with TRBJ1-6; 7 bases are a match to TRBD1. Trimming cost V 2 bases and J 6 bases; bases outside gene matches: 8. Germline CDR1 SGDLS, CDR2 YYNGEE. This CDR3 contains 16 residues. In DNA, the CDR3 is TGTGCCAGCAGCGTCTCATCCGGGACAGCTAATTCACCCCTCCACTTT. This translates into CASSVSSGTANSPLHF.

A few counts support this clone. The CDR3 here is CASSKLSGDGETQYF. In DNA, the CDR3 is TGTGCCAGCAGCAAACTATCAGGGGACGGGGAGACCCAGTACTTC. V and J are TRBV21-1 and TRBJ2-5; TRBD1, the table's D call, was not compared with the DNA. TRBV21-1 is reported as a pseudogene. The CDR3 has 15 residues.